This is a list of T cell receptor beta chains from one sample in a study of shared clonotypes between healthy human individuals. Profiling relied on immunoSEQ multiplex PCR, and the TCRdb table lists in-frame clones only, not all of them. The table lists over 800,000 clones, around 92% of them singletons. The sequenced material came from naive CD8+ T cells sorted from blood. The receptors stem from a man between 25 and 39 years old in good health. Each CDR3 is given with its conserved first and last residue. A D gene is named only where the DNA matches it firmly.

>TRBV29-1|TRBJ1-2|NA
TGCAGCGCTAGGGGCTTAGCTAACTATGGCTACACCTTC
CSARGLANYGYTF
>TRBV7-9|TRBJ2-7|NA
TGTGCCAGCAGCTTAGTCGGGTCGCGGGCTGGAGACGAGCAGTACTTC
CASSLVGSRAGDEQYF
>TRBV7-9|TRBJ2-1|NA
TGTGCCAGCAGCCCCCCCTTCGGGGTAGGGTCCTACAATGAGCAGTTCTTC
CASSPPFGVGSYNEQFF
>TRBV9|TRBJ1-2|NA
TGTGCCAGCAGTCACTACTACCCGCGAGACGGCTACACCTTC
CASSHYYPRDGYTF
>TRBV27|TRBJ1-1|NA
TGTGCCAGCAAGGTGGGAGAGAACACTGAAGCTTTCTTT
CASKVGENTEAFF
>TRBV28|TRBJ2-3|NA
TGTGCCAGCAGTCCCCTTTCGTGGGAGTCCACAGATACGCAGTATTTT
CASSPLSWESTDTQYF
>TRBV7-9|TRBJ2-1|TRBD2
TGTGCCAGCAGCCGCACTAGCGGGAGTTCGTATGAGCAGTTCTTC
CASSRTSGSSYEQFF
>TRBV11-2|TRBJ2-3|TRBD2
TGTGCCAGCAGCTTACCGGGGACTAGCGGGAGGGTGCCAGATACGCAGTATTTT
CASSLPGTSGRVPDTQYF
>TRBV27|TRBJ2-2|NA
TGTGCCAGCAAAGGTGGAGGGTACCCCACCGGGGAGCTGTTTTTT
CASKGGGYPTGELFF
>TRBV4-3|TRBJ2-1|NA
TGCGCCAGCAGCCAAGATGCTTGGGACAAATACAATGAGCAGTTCTTC
CASSQDAWDKYNEQFF
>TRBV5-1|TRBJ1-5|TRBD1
TGCGCCAGCAGCTTGCAGGGGGACCCAAATCAGCCCCAGCATTTT
CASSLQGDPNQPQHF
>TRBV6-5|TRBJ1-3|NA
TGTGCCAGCGGGAGGTCTGGAAACACCATATATTTT
CASGRSGNTIYF
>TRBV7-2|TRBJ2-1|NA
TGTGCCAGCAGCCTTATAGCGCCGAATGGTGAGCAGTTCTTC
CASSLIAPNGEQFF
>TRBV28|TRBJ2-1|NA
TGTGCCAGCAGTCCTTTGAGCGGGACAAGTTACAATGAGCAGTTCTTC
CASSPLSGTSYNEQFF